This record covers a single TCR beta chain. Its target is not known. These data come from a study of early T cells in non-severe SARS-CoV-2 infection. Overall study context: Bulk RNA isolated from unsorted whole blood underwent sequencing; chains were not paired. General observations from the study: Using VDJdb, the matching emphasized anti-spike CD8 responses while missing private and CD4 specificities.

Individual cDNA molecules each received unique molecular identifiers attached to them. MiXCR, applied by TCRdb to the 5' RACE reads, yields one record per CDR3 protein. The sample comprises some 98,000 distinct CDR3 sequences, 11% of which are singletons, and 4% to 5.5% rests with the top ten. Germline CDR1 SQVTM, CDR2 ANQGSEA. This CDR3 spans 12 amino acids. V gave up 3 bases and J gave up 4 bases, with 7 bases separating them. Input material: whole blood. The sequence was collected from an adult who was a healthcare worker with PCR-confirmed SARS-CoV-2 infection or an uninfected control (not recorded which). This chain links TRBV29-1 with TRBJ2-1; D unclear. DNA for the CDR3: TGCAGCGTTGATTACATTTACAATGAGCAGTTCTTC. Protein product: CSVDYIYNEQFF.